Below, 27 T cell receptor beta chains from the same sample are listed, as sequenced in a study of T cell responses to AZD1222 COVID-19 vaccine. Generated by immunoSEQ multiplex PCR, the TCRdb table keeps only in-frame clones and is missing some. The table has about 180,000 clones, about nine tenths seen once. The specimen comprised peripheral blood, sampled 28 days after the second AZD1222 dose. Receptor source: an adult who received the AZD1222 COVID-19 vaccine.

CDR3 sequence: CASPGQPMNTEAFF. Here the CDR3 DNA reads TGTGCCAGCCCGGGACAGCCCATGAACACTGAAGCTTTCTTT. This chain links TRBV6-5 with TRBJ1-1; 7 bases map to TRBD1. Germline V gene lookup returns CDR1 MNHEY and CDR2 SVGAGI. J was trimmed by 0 bases and V by 8 bases; bases with no gene match: 6. The CDR3 has 14 amino acids.

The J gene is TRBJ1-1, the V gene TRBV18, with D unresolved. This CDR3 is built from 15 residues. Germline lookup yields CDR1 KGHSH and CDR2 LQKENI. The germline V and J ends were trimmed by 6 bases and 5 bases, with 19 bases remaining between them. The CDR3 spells CASSPGLSGFTEAFF. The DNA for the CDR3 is TGTGCCAGCTCCCCGGGGTTATCGGGGTTTACTGAAGCTTTCTTT.

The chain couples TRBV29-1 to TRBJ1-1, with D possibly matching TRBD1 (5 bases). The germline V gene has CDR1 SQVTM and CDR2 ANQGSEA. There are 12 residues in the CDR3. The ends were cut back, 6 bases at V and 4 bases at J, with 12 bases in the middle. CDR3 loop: CSVRAGGTEAFF. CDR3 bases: TGCAGCGTAAGGGCGGGGGGCACTGAAGCTTTCTTT.

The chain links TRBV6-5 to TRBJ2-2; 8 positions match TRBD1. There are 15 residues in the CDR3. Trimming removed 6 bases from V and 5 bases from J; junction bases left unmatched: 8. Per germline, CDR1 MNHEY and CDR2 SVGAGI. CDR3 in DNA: TGTGCCAGCAGCCCGGACAGGGTGGGAACCGGGGAGCTGTTTTTT. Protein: CASSPDRVGTGELFF.

CDR3 sequence: CSVETEQFPSYEQYF. The CDR3 DNA reads as TGCAGCGTTGAAACGGAACAGTTCCCCTCTTACGAGCAGTACTTC. The chain employs TRBV29-1 and TRBJ2-7, with unresolved D. Germline CDR1 SQVTM, CDR2 ANQGSEA. The CDR3 totals 15 residues. Trimming removed 2 bases at V and 4 bases at J, with 18 bases between.

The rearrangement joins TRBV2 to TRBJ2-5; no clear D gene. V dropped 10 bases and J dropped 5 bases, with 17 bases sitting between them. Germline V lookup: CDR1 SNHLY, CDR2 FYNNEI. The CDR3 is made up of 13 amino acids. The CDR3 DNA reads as TGTGCCACCCTCCAAGGCCTAAGGGAGACCCAGTACTTC. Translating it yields CATLQGLRETQYF.

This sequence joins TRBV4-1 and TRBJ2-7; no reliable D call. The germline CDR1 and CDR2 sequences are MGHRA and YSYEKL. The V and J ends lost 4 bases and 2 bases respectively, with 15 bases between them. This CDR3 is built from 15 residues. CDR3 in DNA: TGCGCCAGCAGCCCAGAGACGAATGGGGCCTACGAGCAGTACTTC. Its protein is CASSPETNGAYEQYF.

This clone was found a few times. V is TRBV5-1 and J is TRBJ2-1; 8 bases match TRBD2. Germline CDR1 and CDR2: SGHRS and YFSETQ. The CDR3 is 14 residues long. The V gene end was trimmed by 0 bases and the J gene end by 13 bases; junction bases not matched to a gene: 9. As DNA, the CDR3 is TGCGCCAGCAGCTTGGTCGGGGTTAGCGGGGCTCAGTTCTTC. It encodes CASSLVGVSGAQFF.

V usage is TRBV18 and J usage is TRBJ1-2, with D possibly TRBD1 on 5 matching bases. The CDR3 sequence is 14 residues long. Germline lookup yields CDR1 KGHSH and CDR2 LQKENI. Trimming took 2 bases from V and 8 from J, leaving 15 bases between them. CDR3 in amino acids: CASSPVTVSWGYTF. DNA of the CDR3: TGTGCCAGCTCACCAGTGACAGTCTCCTGGGGCTACACCTTC.

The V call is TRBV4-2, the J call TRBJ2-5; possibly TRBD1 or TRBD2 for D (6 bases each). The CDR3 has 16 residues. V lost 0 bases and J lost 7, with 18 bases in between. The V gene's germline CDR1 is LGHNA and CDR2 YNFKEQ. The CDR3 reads CASSQETKGGLGTQYF. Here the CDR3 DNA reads TGTGCCAGCAGCCAAGAGACGAAGGGGGGCCTGGGGACCCAGTACTTC.

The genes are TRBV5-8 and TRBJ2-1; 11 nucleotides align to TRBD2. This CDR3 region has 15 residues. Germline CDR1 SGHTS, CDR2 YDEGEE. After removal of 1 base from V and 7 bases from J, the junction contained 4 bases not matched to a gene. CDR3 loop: CASSLSLAGGNEQFF. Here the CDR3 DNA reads TGTGCCAGCAGCTTGAGTCTAGCGGGAGGAAATGAGCAGTTCTTC.

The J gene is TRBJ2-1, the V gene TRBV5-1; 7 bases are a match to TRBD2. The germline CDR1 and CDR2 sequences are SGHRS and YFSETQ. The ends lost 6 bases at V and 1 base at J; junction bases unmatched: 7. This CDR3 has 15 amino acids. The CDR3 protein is CASTLTGGSYNEQFF. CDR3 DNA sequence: TGCGCCAGCACCCTCACGGGGGGATCCTACAATGAGCAGTTCTTC.

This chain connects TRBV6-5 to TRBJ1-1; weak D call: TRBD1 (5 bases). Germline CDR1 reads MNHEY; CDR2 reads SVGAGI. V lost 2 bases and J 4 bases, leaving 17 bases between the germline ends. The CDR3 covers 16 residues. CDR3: CASSYRRSGRGTEAFF. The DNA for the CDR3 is TGTGCCAGCAGTTACCGACGTTCGGGGCGCGGCACTGAAGCTTTCTTT.

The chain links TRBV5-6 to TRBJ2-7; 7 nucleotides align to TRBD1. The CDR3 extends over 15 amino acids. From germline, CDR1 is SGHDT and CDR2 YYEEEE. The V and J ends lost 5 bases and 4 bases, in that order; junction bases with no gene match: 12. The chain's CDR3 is CASSSNRGWAYEQYF. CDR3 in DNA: TGTGCCAGCAGTTCAAACAGGGGATGGGCGTACGAGCAGTACTTC.

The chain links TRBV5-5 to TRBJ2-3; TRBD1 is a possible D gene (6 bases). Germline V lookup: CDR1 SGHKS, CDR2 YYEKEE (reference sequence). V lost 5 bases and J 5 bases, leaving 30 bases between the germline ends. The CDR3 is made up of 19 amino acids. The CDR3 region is CASRYTGTQEGRDGDTQYF. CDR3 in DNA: TGTGCCAGCAGGTATACCGGGACACAGGAAGGCCGAGACGGAGATACGCAGTATTTT.

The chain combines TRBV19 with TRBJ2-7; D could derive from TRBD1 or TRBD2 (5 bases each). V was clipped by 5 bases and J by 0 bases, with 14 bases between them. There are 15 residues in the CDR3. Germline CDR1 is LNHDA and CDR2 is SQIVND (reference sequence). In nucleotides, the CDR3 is TGTGCCAGTAGTGCCACCGGGACCGGCTCCTACGAGCAGTACTTC. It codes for CASSATGTGSYEQYF.

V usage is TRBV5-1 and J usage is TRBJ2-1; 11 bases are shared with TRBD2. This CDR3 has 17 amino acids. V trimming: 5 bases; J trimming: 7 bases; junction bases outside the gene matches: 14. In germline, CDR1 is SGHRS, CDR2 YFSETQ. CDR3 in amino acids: CASREAIAGGPSNEQFF. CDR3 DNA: TGCGCCAGCAGAGAGGCGATAGCGGGAGGGCCAAGTAATGAGCAGTTCTTC.

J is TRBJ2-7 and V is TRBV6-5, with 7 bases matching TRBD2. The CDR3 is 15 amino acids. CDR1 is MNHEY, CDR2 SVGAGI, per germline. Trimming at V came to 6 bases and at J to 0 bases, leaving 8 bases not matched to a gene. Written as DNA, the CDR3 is TGTGCCAGCAGCGATACCGGGACTAACTCCTACGAGCAGTACTTC. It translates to CASSDTGTNSYEQYF.

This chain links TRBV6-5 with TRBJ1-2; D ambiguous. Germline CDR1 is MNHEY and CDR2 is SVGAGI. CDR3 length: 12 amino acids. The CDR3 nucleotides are TGTGCTTCCGATCTCTCTAACTATGGCTACACCTTC. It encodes CASDLSNYGYTF.

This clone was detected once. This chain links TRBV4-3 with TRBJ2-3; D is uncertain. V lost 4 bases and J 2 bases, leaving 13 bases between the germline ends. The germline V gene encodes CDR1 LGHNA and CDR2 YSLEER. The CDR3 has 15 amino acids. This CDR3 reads CASSRGPQDTDTQYF. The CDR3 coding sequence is TGCGCCAGCAGCCGAGGCCCTCAGGACACAGATACGCAGTATTTT.

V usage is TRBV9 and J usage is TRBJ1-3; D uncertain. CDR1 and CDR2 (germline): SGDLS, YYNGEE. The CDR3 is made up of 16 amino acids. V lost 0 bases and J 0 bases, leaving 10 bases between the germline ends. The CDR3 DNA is TGTGCCAGCAGCGTAGATTTCGGCAGCTCTGGAAACACCATATATTTT. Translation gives CASSVDFGSSGNTIYF.

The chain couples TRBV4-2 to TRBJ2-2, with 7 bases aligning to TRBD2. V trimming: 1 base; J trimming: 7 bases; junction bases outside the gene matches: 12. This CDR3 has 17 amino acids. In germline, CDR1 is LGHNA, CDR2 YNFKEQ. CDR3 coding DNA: TGTGCCAGCAGCCAAGCAGCGACTAGCTCCTTTGTCGGGGAGCTGTTTTTT. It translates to CASSQAATSSFVGELFF.

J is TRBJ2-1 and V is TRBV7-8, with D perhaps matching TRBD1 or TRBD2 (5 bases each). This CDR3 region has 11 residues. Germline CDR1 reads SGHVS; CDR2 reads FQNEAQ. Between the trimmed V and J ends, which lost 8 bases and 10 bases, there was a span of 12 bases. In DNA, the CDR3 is TGTGCCAGCGGGGGAGCAACGGAGCAGTTCTTC. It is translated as CASGGATEQFF. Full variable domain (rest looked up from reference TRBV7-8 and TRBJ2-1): GAGVSQSPRYKVAKRGQDVALRCDPISGHVSLFWYQQALGQGPEFLTYFQNEAQLDKSGLPSDRFFAERPEGSVSTLKIQRTQQEDSAVYLCASGGATEQFFGPGTRLTVL.

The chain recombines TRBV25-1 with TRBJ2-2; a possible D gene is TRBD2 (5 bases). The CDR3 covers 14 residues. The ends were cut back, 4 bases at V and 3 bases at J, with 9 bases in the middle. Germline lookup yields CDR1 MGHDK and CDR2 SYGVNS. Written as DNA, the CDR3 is TGTGCCAGCAGTGGAGCGGCGCACACCGGGGAGCTGTTTTTT. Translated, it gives CASSGAAHTGELFF.

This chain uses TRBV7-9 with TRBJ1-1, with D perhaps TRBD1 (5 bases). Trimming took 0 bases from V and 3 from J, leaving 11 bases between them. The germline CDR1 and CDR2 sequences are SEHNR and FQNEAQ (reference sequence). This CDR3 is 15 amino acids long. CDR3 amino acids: CASSLAIGGYTEAFF. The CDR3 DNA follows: TGTGCCAGCAGCTTAGCGATTGGGGGTTACACTGAAGCTTTCTTT.

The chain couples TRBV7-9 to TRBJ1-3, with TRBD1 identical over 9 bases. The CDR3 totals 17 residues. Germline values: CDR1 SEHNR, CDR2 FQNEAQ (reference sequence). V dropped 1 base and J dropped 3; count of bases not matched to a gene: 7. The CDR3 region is CASSLGLQGARGNTIYF. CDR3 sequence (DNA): TGTGCCAGCAGCTTAGGGCTACAGGGGGCGCGTGGAAACACCATATATTTT.

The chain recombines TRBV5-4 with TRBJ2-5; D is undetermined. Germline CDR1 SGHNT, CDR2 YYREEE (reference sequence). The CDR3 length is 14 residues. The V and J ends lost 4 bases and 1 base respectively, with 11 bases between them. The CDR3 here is CASSLLDGQETQYF. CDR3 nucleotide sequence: TGTGCCAGCAGCCTGCTTGACGGCCAAGAGACCCAGTACTTC.